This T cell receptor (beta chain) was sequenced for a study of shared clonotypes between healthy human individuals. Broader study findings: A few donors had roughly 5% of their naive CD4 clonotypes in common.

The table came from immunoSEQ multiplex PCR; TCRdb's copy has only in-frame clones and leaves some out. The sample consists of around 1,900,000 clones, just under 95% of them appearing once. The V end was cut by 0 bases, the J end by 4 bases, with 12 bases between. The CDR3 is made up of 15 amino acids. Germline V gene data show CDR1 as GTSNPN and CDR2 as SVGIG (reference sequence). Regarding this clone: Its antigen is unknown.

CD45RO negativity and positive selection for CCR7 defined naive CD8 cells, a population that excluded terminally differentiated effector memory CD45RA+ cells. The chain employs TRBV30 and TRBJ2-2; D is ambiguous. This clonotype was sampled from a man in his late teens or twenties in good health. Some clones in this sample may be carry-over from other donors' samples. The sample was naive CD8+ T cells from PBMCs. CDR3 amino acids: CAWSVRRSVTGELFF. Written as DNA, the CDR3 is TGTGCCTGGAGTGTACGGCGCTCGGTCACCGGGGAGCTGTTTTTT.